This T cell receptor (beta chain) was captured by sequencing in a study of cytomegalovirus exposure and HLA in healthy donors. Study observations and caveats: Sequence variants that were highly shared formed a cluster that was likely a sequencing artifact. Accurate predictions that matched the HLA-A and HLA-B alleles of most subjects were reportedly made from TCR beta sequences. Reports described diagnosis of cytomegalovirus status by the classifier as highly specific and sensitive.

Both 60 Vbeta primers and 13 Jbeta primers went into the PCR. Profiling relied on immunoSEQ multiplex PCR, and the TCRdb table lists in-frame clones only, not all of them. Of about 170,000 clones listed, over 70% are singletons. Notes on this clone: Its antigen is undetermined.

The CDR3 is 15 amino acids. Germline CDR1 is MNHNS and CDR2 is SASEGT. Trimming stripped 4 bases from V and 9 bases from J, with 19 bases between. V gene TRBV6-1 combines with J gene TRBJ2-1; unclear D gene. The sequenced sample was PBMCs. The origin of this receptor is a boy aged 2-15 years in good health and CMV-seronegative. The CDR3 nucleotides read TGTGCCAGCAGTGGGGTTGGAGTTTTCATTCTTGAGCAGTTCTTC. Translation: CASSGVGVFILEQFF.